This T cell receptor beta chain originates from a study of cytomegalovirus exposure and HLA in healthy donors. Findings of the study overall: Reports credit the classifier with highly specific, highly sensitive diagnosis of cytomegalovirus status. Overall, approximately 150 TCR beta chains were annotated as cytomegalovirus-associated. Most TCR sequences were seen very rarely across donors, but some public TCRs occurred in many.

Germline V gives CDR1 SGHNT, CDR2 YYREEE (reference sequence). This CDR3 comprises 16 residues. V dropped 4 bases and J dropped 0; count of bases not matched to a gene: 8. Separate from the approximately 720-subject first cohort, the 120-subject validation cohort was the one that the donors belonged to. Concerning this clone: Its antigen is undetermined.

Profiling relied on immunoSEQ multiplex PCR, and the TCRdb table lists in-frame clones only, not all of them. Found here are around 400,000 clones, more than 80% of them singletons; the top ten hold about 0.8%. This receptor was taken from a woman aged 18-29 years in good health and CMV-seronegative. The V gene is TRBV5-4, the J gene TRBJ1-2, with 8 bases aligning to TRBD1. Sequencing was done on a sample of PBMCs. For the CDR3, the DNA is TGTGCCAGCAGCCTTGGGGGACAGGTAGCTAACTATGGCTACACCTTC. Amino acid sequence: CASSLGGQVANYGYTF.